Listed below are T cell receptor beta chains from one sample, sequenced in a study of blood T cell repertoires in COVID-19. TCRdb's copy holds only in-frame clones and misses some; the assay was immunoSEQ multiplex PCR. The table records about 150,000 clones, over 80% of them present only once. Sequences were obtained from peripheral blood. All receptors derive from an elderly woman with COVID-19, enrolled during active disease. Each CDR3 is given with its conserved first and last residue. A D gene is named only where the DNA matches it firmly. Expanded clones are given a class, and other clones once, few, many or no size at all.

V	J	D	size	DNA	CDR3
TRBV12-3/TRBV12-4	TRBJ1-3	-	-	TGTGCCAGCAGTTTAGCCAGGGGAAACACCATATATTTT	CASSLARGNTIYF
TRBV6-6	TRBJ2-7	-	-	TGTGCCAGCAGTTACTCGAATCGGGAAAGCTCCTACGAGCAGTACTTC	CASSYSNRESSYEQYF
TRBV3-1/TRBV3-2	TRBJ1-5	-	-	TGTGCCAGCAGCCAAGGGGCCGTGTTTGGTCAGCCCCAGCATTTT	CASSQGAVFGQPQHF
TRBV7-9	TRBJ2-3	-	once	TGTGCCAGCAGCTTAGGTGTCAGGGGCACAGATACGCAGTATTTT	CASSLGVRGTDTQYF
TRBV5-1	TRBJ2-7	TRBD2	-	TGCGCCAGCAGTTCCAGGGGACTAGCGGGAGCAGGTGAGCAGTACTTC	CASSSRGLAGAGEQYF
TRBV2	TRBJ1-4	TRBD1	-	TGTGCCACCCAGGGACAGGGGGCGGCAACTAATGAAAAACTGTTTTTT	CATQGQGAATNEKLFF
TRBV5-1	TRBJ2-2	TRBD1	-	TGCGCCAGCAGCTTGACAGGGGAAACCGGGGAGCTGTTTTTT	CASSLTGETGELFF
TRBV14	TRBJ1-1	-	-	TGTGCCAGCAGCTGGGGGGAAGCCAACACTGAAGCTTTCTTT	CASSWGEANTEAFF
TRBV7-6	TRBJ2-1	-	-	TGTGCCAGTCCGGGACTGTGCTACAATGAGCAGTTCTTC	CASPGLCYNEQFF
TRBV5-8	TRBJ1-1	TRBD1	-	TGTGCCAGCAGCCTTCGACAGGGGTGGGACACTGAAGCTTTCTTT	CASSLRQGWDTEAFF
TRBV5-1	TRBJ1-4	TRBD1	-	TGCGCCAGCAGCAACACAGGGGCCTGGAATGAAAAACTGTTTTTT	CASSNTGAWNEKLFF
TRBV6-5	TRBJ1-2	-	few	TGTGCCAGCAGTTACTCGAGAGGAAGGAGCTACACCTTC	CASSYSRGRSYTF
TRBV24-1	TRBJ1-5	-	few	TGTGCCACCAGTGGCGGCAGGAGGGCCAATCAGCCCCAGCATTTT	CATSGGRRANQPQHF
TRBV27	TRBJ2-3	TRBD1	-	TGTGCCAGCAGGAAGGGACAGGGTATCCTTTTTTACACAGATACGCAGTATTTT	CASRKGQGILFYTDTQYF
TRBV9	TRBJ2-3	-	few	TGTGCCAGCAGCGTAGTAGCGGCCACAGATACGCAGTATTTT	CASSVVAATDTQYF
TRBV6-5	TRBJ1-3	-	-	TGTGCCAGCAGTTACTCGAGTCGGGGTTCAAACACCATATATTTT	CASSYSSRGSNTIYF
TRBV6-1	TRBJ1-5	TRBD1	once	TGTGCCAGCAGTGACCAGGCCGGGACAGTGAGCAATCAGCCCCAGCATTTT	CASSDQAGTVSNQPQHF
TRBV19	TRBJ1-3	-	-	TGTGCCAGTAAGATGGAGTCTGGAAACACCATATATTTT	CASKMESGNTIYF
TRBV5-5	TRBJ2-1	-	-	TGTGCCAGCAGCTTGGCTCTGTTCCCTGAGGGTTACAATGAGCAGTTCTTC	CASSLALFPEGYNEQFF
TRBV27	TRBJ2-7	-	few	TGTGCCAGCAGTTCCTCAGGGGTAGGATCCTACGAGCAGTACTTC	CASSSSGVGSYEQYF
TRBV28	TRBJ1-5	-	-	TGTGCCAGCAGGTGGGTTTCCCCCGGGCAGCCCCAGCATTTT	CASRWVSPGQPQHF
TRBV3-1/TRBV3-2	TRBJ2-2	TRBD1	few	TGTGCCAGCAGCCTCCGGGACAGGGACACCGGGGAGCTGTTTTTT	CASSLRDRDTGELFF
TRBV9	TRBJ1-1	-	-	TGTGCCAGCAGCGCCCCAAGATTCTTGGGGCTGAACACTGAAGCTTTCTTT	CASSAPRFLGLNTEAFF